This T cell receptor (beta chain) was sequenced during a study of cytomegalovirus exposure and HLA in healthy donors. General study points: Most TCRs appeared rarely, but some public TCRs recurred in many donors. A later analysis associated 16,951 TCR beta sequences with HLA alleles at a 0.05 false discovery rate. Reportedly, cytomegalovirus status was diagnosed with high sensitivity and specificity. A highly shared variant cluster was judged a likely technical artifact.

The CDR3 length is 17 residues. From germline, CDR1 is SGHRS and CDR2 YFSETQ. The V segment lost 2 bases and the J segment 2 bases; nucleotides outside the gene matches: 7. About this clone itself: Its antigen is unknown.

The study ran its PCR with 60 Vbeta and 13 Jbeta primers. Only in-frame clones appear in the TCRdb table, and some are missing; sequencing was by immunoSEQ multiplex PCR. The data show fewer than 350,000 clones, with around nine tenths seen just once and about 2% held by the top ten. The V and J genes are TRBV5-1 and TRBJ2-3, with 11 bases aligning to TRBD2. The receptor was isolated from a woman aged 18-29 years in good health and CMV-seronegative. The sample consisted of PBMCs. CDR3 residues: CASSLSRLAGYTDTQYF. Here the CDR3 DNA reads TGCGCCAGCAGCTTATCCCGACTAGCGGGGTACACAGATACGCAGTATTTT.